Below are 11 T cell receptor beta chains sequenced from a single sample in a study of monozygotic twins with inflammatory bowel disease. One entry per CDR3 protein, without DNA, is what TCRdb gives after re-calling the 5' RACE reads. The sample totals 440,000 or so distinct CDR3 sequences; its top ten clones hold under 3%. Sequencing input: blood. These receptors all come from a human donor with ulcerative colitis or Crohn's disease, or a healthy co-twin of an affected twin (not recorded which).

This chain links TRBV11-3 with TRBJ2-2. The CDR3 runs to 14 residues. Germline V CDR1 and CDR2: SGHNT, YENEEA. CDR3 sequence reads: CASSHTRNTGELFF.

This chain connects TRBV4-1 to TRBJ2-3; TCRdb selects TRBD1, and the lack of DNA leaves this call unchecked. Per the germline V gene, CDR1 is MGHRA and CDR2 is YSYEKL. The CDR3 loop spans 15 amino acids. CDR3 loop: CASGSDRAVTDTQYF.

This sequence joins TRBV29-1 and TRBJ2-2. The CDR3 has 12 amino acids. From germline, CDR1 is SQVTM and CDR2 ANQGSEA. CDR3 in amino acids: CSVVRNTGELFF.

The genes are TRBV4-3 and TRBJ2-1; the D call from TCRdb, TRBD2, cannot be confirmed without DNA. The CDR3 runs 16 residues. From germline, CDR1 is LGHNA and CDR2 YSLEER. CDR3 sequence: CASSQEGLAWVNEQFF.

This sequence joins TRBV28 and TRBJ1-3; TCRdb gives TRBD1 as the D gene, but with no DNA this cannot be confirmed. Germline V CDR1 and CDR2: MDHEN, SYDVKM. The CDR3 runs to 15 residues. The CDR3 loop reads CASSLYPGAGNTIYF.

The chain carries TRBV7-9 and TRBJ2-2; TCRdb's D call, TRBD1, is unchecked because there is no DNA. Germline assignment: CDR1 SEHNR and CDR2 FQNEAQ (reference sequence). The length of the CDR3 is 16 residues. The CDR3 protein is CASSSMSTGPTGELFF.

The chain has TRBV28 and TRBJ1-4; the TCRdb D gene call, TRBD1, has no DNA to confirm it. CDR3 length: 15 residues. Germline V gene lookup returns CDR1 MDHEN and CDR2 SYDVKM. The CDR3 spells CASRGTGSTNEKLFF.

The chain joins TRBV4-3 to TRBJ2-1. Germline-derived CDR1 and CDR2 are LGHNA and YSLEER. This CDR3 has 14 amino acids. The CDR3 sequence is CASSQVSSYNGQFF.

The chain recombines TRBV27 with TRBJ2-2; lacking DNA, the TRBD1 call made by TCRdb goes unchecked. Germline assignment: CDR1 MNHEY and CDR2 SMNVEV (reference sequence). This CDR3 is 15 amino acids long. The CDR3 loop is CASTLWGANTGELFF.

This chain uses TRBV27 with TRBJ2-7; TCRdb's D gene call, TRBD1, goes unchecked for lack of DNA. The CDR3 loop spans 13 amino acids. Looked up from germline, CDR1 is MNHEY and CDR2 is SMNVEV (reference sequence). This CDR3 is CASSSRTGYEQYF.

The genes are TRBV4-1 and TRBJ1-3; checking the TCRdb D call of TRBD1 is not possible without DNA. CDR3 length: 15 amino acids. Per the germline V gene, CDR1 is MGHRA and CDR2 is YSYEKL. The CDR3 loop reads CASSQGTGQGNTIYF.